This T cell receptor (beta chain) was identified during a study of T cells in narcolepsy. Study-wide background: Patients with NT1 or NT2 and healthy control donors were enrolled. Study-wide results and caveats: Autoreactive HCRT-specific and TRIB2-specific clonotypes were marked in same-patient CSF-versus-blood CD4+ comparisons. Autoreactive clone sequences were missing from some blood memory CD4+ repertoires. Healthy controls reportedly lacked the autoreactive clonotypes serially found in patients' blood.

Comments on this clone: No antigen is known for it.

Germline assignment: CDR1 SGHNT and CDR2 YYREEE (reference sequence). V was trimmed by 4 bases and J by 5 bases, leaving 18 bases between them. The CDR3 length is 15 residues. The protocol was immunoSEQ multiplex PCR, while the TCRdb copy is restricted to in-frame clones and leaves out a portion. The data contain tens of thousands of clones, roughly nine tenths of them singletons. Sequenced input: CD45RA- memory CD4+ T cells from PBMCs. The receptor was isolated from a human donor with narcolepsy. The chain links TRBV5-4 to TRBJ2-5, with D maybe TRBD1 (6 bases). CDR3 amino acids: CASSRATGYSETQYF. As DNA, the CDR3 is TGTGCCAGCAGCCGGGCAACAGGGTATTCGGAGACCCAGTACTTC.